This T cell receptor (beta chain) stems from a study of blood T cell repertoires in COVID-19 (dated by TCRdb to 2020 to 2022). Notes on the research overall: Samples from collaborators originated in the United States, Italy and Spain and spanned both the acute and convalescent phases of COVID-19. The material from the prospective study consisted of cDNA or gDNA derived from T cells, B-cell-depleted T cells, or PBMCs. Subjects who had been exposed to COVID-19, were actively infected with it, or had recovered from it provided the deeply sampled blood TCRbeta repertoires that made up the dataset. The repertoires were made available in a free public database intended to serve as a resource for research on the immune response to SARS-CoV-2. The samples were drawn from the first 160 participants of the ongoing ImmuneRACE study and from 950 to 1,500 subjects provided by 6 global collaborators. Nearly every sample came with metadata listing a de-identified subject ID, COVID-19 status, age in years and sex. HLA class I and class II types, where available, came from metadata supplied by the sample provider rather than from assay-based typing. The paper as a whole reports these results and caveats: The quantity of clinical and demographic metadata differed by source and by participant and was supplied without curation.

The immunoSEQ Assay, a bias-controlled multiplex PCR, was used to amplify TCRbeta CDR3 regions from genomic DNA. In the source study's methods: The number of nucleated cells in each sample was estimated by amplification of reference gene primers within the assay. To quantify the absolute abundance of each unique TCRbeta CDR3 rearrangement, sequence reads were collapsed and filtered. Productive Simpson clonality was computed per sample as the square root of Simpson's diversity index over productive rearrangements. TCRdb obtained this table from immuneACCESS and retained in-frame rearrangements with V and J assigned. These tables miss some clones; where compared with another copy, unresolved V genes account for less than half of the shortfall, and the remainder is unexplained. V and J calls and clone size are those listed in that table; D and trimming were worked out from the DNA. The sample data list a few hundred thousand clones, and roughly 84% of these were observed just once. About 2.4% of the sample is in the top ten clones.

Of note for this clone: The clone's antigen remains unknown. No qualities accompany the bases; no much larger clone lies one base away.

The junction shows trimming of 0 bases on V and 2 bases on J, plus 9 bases between the germline ends. Reading the germline V gene (reference sequence) gives CDR1 SGHNT and CDR2 YYREEE. Counted from cysteine to phenylalanine, this CDR3 has 16 amino acids. Here the CDR3 DNA is all that survives: 48 bases in frame from base 1. Collaborating institutions collected whole blood in K2EDTA tubes following their own protocols. For TCRbeta analysis, collaborators shipped samples as frozen whole blood, isolated PBMCs, or DNA extracted from either of those sample types. This receptor was obtained from a woman aged 60 to 75 with acute or convalescent COVID-19. Sequencing was done on a sample of peripheral blood. Recombination linked TRBV5-4 to TRBJ2-6; TRBD2 is a weak D gene call, 6 bases matching. CDR3 region: CASSLVGGAGANVLTF. DNA sequence: TGTGCCAGCAGCTTGGTCGGAGGGGCTGGGGCCAACGTCCTGACTTTC.